This TCR beta chain was found in a study of blood T cell repertoires in COVID-19 (dated by TCRdb to 2020 to 2021). In the study overall: Collaborator samples came from the United States, Italy and Spain and covered acute and convalescent phases of COVID-19. A freely available public database, intended as a resource for researchers studying the immune response to SARS-CoV-2, is where the repertoires were released. Nearly every sample came with metadata listing a de-identified subject ID, COVID-19 status, age in years and sex. The material from the prospective study consisted of cDNA or gDNA derived from T cells, B-cell-depleted T cells, or PBMCs. Where available, HLA class I and class II types were taken from metadata supplied by the sample provider and were not determined by assay-based typing. Samples were obtained from the ongoing ImmuneRACE study (first 160 participants) and from 1,254 subjects provided by 6 global collaborators. Deeply sampled blood TCRbeta repertoires from subjects exposed to, actively infected with, or recovered from COVID-19 were included in the dataset. The full study reports these points: The quantity of clinical and demographic metadata differed by source and by participant and was supplied without curation.

One collaborating source in Seattle enrolled patients while the patients were actively infected and followed the patients over time throughout the course of disease. Each collaborating institution followed its own protocols to collect whole blood in K2EDTA tubes. Collaborator samples were shipped for TCRbeta analysis as frozen whole blood, isolated PBMCs, or DNA extracted from either sample type. As regards this clone: Its antigen specificity is not known. Per-nucleotide qualities are absent, and no much larger clonotype sits a single base away.

V is pared back by 4 bases and J by 3 bases, with 9 bases lying between the germline termini. According to the germline V gene, CDR1 reads SNHLY and CDR2 reads FYNNEI. The CDR3 covers 13 residues, taking in both the cysteine and the phenylalanine. This entry keeps only the CDR3 DNA: 39 bases, framed from base 1. The immunoSEQ Assay, a bias-controlled multiplex PCR, was used to amplify TCRbeta CDR3 regions from genomic DNA. The published analysis was carried out like this. Nucleated cell counts per sample were estimated from amplification of reference gene primers within the assay. To quantify the absolute abundance of each unique TCRbeta CDR3 rearrangement, sequence reads were collapsed and filtered. Productive Simpson clonality was computed per sample as the square root of Simpson's diversity index over productive rearrangements. Held by TCRdb, this immuneACCESS table contains in-frame sequences only and omits some clones. Under half of the omission traces to an unresolved V gene where checked; the cause of the rest is unknown. V and J calls and clone size follow that table, whereas D and trimming were derived from the DNA. For this sample the table gives 250,000 to 350,000 clones, of which about 90% were detected only once. The top ten clones comprise over 9% of the sample.

The clonotype comes from a woman aged 25 to 39 with COVID-19, enrolled during active disease. The rearrangement combines TRBV2 with TRBJ1-2, with no reliable assignment of the D segment. The sample comprised peripheral blood. Read as DNA, the sequence is TGTGCCAGCAGTGTCGGAGGACACTATGGCTACACCTTC. This sequence encodes CASSVGGHYGYTF.